The clone carrying this T cell receptor (beta chain) was picked up a small number of times. Its cognate antigen is unknown. Trimming shortened V by 5 bases and J by 2 bases, and 13 bases separated the two germline ends. The CDR3 loop spans 14 amino acids. Germline-derived CDR1 and CDR2 are KGHSH and LQKENI. These data originate in a study of vaccination effects on CD4 cells after COVID-19. The protocol was immunoSEQ multiplex PCR, while the TCRdb copy is restricted to in-frame clones and leaves out a portion. The table lists about 41,000 clones, around 67% of them singletons. Study-level findings and limits: Late after vaccination, infection- and vaccine-induced clones showed marked clonal contraction.

Before sequencing, viral peptide pools were used by the ViraFEST assay to expand antigen-specific CD4+ T cells. On roughly day 9 of culture, CD4+ T cells were separated out. Recipients of the vaccine had no prior SARS-CoV-2 infection and negative nucleocapsid antibodies. A density of about 2.2 million PBMC per well was used; these cells were cultured with roughly 10 IU/ml IL-2 and approximately 9.4 ug/ml peptides. This clonotype was sampled from a human donor who received a COVID-19 vaccine. The sample in question was CD4+ T cells from PBMCs cultured with HCoV-OC43 spike peptides, obtained before COVID-19 vaccination. The subset: HCoV-OC43 spike overlapping peptide pool stimulation. The genes are TRBV18 and TRBJ2-7; D is possibly TRBD1 (5 bases). The CDR3 here is CASSKGAVTYEQYF. The CDR3 DNA reads as TGTGCCAGCTCAAAAGGGGCAGTTACCTACGAGCAGTACTTC.